This T cell receptor (beta chain) was observed in a study of T-cell reconstitution after alpha-beta-depleted transplantation in children. Construction of the TCRbeta library involved unique molecular identifiers. TCRdb independently ran MiXCR on the PCR reads; one entry per CDR3 protein. The table has 490,000 or so distinct CDR3 sequences, approximately 12% seen once. V dropped 6 bases and J dropped 1 base, with 16 bases sitting between them. The CDR3 is 16 amino acids. Germline V gives CDR1 SQVTM, CDR2 ANQGSEA. The sequence was collected from a human donor who donated a stem cell graft to a child with combined immunodeficiency. Sample: PBMCs from the stem cell graft donor, taken from the stem cell graft. The V gene is TRBV29-1, the J gene TRBJ2-6; D is possibly TRBD1 (6 bases). CDR3 DNA sequence: TGCAGCGTCCCGACAGGATTTCGTTCTGGGGCCAACGTCCTGACTTTC. It encodes CSVPTGFRSGANVLTF.